This T cell receptor (beta chain) was observed in a study of blood T cell repertoires in COVID-19. This CDR3 is built from 12 residues. Germline CDR1 reads SGHAT; CDR2 reads FQNNGV. Germline trimming cut 6 bases from V and 7 bases from J; bases unmatched to any gene: 6. Per the original data handling: Reference gene primer amplification in the assay estimated nucleated cell counts. Only in-frame clones appear in the TCRdb table, and some are missing; sequencing was by immunoSEQ multiplex PCR. V and J calls and clone size come straight from that table; D and trimming were deduced from the DNA. Seen here are about 230,000 clones, roughly 80% observed once, and the top ten hold around a sixth.

V is TRBV11-2 and J is TRBJ2-7, with 7 bases fitting TRBD2. The sequencing input was peripheral blood. This TCR was sampled from a woman of 80 years or more with active or convalescent COVID-19. CDR3 amino acids: CASSYSGREQYF. CDR3 sequence (DNA): TGTGCCAGCAGTTATAGCGGGCGGGAGCAGTACTTC.